This TCR beta chain was sequenced during a study of CD8+ T cells in alopecia areata. It was from PBMCs that CD4+ and CD8+ T cells were sorted. It was cDNA, reverse transcribed from extracted RNA, that served as the sequencing template. Method: immunoSEQ multiplex PCR; TCRdb's copy keeps in-frame clones and lacks some. The sample holds 30,000 to 40,000 clones; around three quarters are singletons and the top ten take 15% to 20%. V shed 0 bases and J shed 1 base, with 14 bases lying between them. The germline V gene encodes CDR1 SGHRS and CDR2 YFSETQ. The CDR3 is made up of 16 amino acids. The receptor was isolated from a human donor with alopecia areata. Material: NKG2D-low CD8+ T cells sorted from blood. The V gene is TRBV5-1, the J gene TRBJ2-7, with D maybe TRBD1 (6 bases). The CDR3 here is CASSLGTVDLSYEQYF. CDR3 nucleotides: TGCGCCAGCAGCTTGGGGACAGTAGATTTATCCTACGAGCAGTACTTC.